This T cell receptor (beta chain) stems from a study of T cell responses to AZD1222 COVID-19 vaccine (dated by TCRdb to the early 2020s). Broadly, across the study: AZD1222 recipients whose second dose came at about 4 weeks and those whose second dose came at about 12 weeks were combined into one group, since spike-specific TCR depth and breadth did not differ between the two schedules. TCR sequencing was performed for roughly 250 trial participants, of whom some 200 were given two doses of AZD1222 and approximately 25 were given two doses of MenACWY control vaccine. Trial participants were enrolled into age subgroups of 18-55, 56-69 and 70-plus years, which contained around 150, 29 and 61 TCR-sequenced participants, respectively. The paper as a whole reports these results and caveats: After two AZD1222 doses, spike-specific TCR breadth and depth were significantly higher than at day 0 and than in MenACWY recipients. The 56-69-year group was small, and its depth increase did not reach significance, likely because of low power. Participants were mostly white British, with more females than males. The authors suggested clonal diversity may have been underestimated. Vaccine-associated CD4 TCRs spanned the whole spike protein, with dominant responses in regions 160-218 and 743-854. Conclusions about previously exposed vaccinees are limited because only six or seven AZD1222 recipients were SARS-CoV-2 seropositive at baseline. Reportedly, close to half of the unique spike-specific TCRs recognized epitopes lying outside the regions that are mutated in the B.1.351 and B.1.1.7 variants. No day 14 peak-response samples were available, so repertoires were characterized only after the peak T cell response.

The CDR3 regions of human TCRbeta chains were analyzed by immunosequencing. The study's processing was this. TCRs in the repertoires were compared against a reference library of SARS-CoV-2-specific TCRs that had been generated with the MIRA antigen-specificity platform. Breadth was defined as the fraction of unique TCRs that were SARS-CoV-2-associated, and depth was defined as the fraction of total T cells that were SARS-CoV-2-associated. Using the MIRA data, every spike-specific TCR was mapped to the spike region that the TCR reacted to and assigned to either a CD4 or a CD8 class. Log10-transformed breadth and depth values were compared by one-way ANOVA with Sidak's multiple comparisons tests. This is the immuneACCESS table as TCRdb keeps it, with only in-frame sequences that have V and J called. A part of the clones is gone; compared with another copy, unresolved V genes explain less than half, and the rest is unexplained. From that table come the V and J calls and clone size; the DNA was used to work out D and trimming. Present in this sample are roughly 120,000 clones, around 89% of which were seen just once. Of the sample, more than 3% is held by the ten largest clones.

The CDR3 has 13 amino acids, counting the end cysteine and phenylalanine. The only DNA kept is the CDR3, 39 bases in frame from the first base. From a lookup of the germline V gene, CDR1 and CDR2 are SGHVS and FQNEAQ. The trim is 4 bases for V and 2 bases for J, with a gap of 6 bases between the germline ends. A remark on this clone: There is no known antigen for this receptor. Nothing much larger sits one base from this clone, and base qualities are not available.

What the time point label conveys for this sample: baseline before first vaccination. Vaccinee samples came from UK trials COV001 and COV002, including a single-blind randomized controlled phase 2/3 trial of AZD1222 (ChAdOx1 nCoV-19) in healthy adults. For TCRbeta chain sequencing, PBMC samples from trial participants were taken at day 0 and at day 28 after the second dose. This sequence uses TRBV7-8 and TRBJ1-3, with an unclear D gene assignment. The sequence was collected from an adult in good health. Source: peripheral blood, taken on day 0 of AZD1222 vaccination. The CDR3 sequence is CASSSDTGNTIYF. The DNA is TGTGCCAGCAGCTCTGACACTGGAAACACCATATATTTT.